The present T cell receptor beta chain was sequenced within a study of shared clonotypes between healthy human individuals. Study observations and caveats: Naive subsets generally exceeded memory subsets in estimated richness.

V lost 5 bases to trimming and J lost 4 bases, with 15 bases between them. The CDR3 is 16 residues long. The V gene's germline CDR1 is SEHNR and CDR2 FQNEAQ (reference sequence). The sorted-subset replicate PCRs were given about 200 ng DNA, which is around 29,000 T cell genomes. Clones were read by immunoSEQ multiplex PCR, and TCRdb kept only the in-frame ones, dropping some. Seen here are 2 million to 3 million clones, roughly 92% observed once, and the top ten hold around 0.14%. As concerns this clone: What it binds is not known.

Sequencing was done on a sample of naive CD4+ T cells sorted from blood. Subset denoted: CD45RA+ positively selected. This sequence originates from a man aged 18-30 years in good health. This chain connects TRBV7-9 to TRBJ2-6, with D possibly being TRBD1 or TRBD2 (5 bases each). DNA of the CDR3: TGTGCCAGCAGCGGGAGTGGGGGATCGGGGGCCAACGTCCTGACTTTC. Translation gives CASSGSGGSGANVLTF.